This TCR beta chain was recovered during a study of OX40 agonist ivuxolimab in advanced cancers. Study at large: Patients assigned to dose escalation were diagnosed with hepatocellular carcinoma, melanoma, renal cell or head and neck cancer. Partial responses were achieved by three patients: one hepatocellular carcinoma, two cutaneous melanoma.

Clones were sequenced by immunoSEQ multiplex PCR, and TCRdb holds only the in-frame ones, with some missing. This table has over 30,000 clones, over 85% appearing once. The germline CDR1 and CDR2 sequences are MDHEN and SYDVKM. The CDR3 spans 15 residues. Trimming at V came to 5 bases and at J to 8 bases, leaving 10 bases not matched to a gene. The V and J genes are TRBV28 and TRBJ1-4, with TRBD1 matching over 8 bases. The sequence was collected from an adult with an advanced solid tumor such as melanoma, head and neck, liver or kidney cancer. The material sequenced was CD4+ or CD8+ T cells sorted from blood, taken in a trial of the OX40 agonist ivuxolimab. In nucleotides, the CDR3 is TGTGCCAGCAGTCGGATGACAGGGGCTAGCGAAAAACTGTTTTTT. Its protein product is CASSRMTGASEKLFF. Filled out from reference TRBV28 and TRBJ1-4, the complete variable domain reads DVKVTQSSRYLVKRTGEKVFLECVQDMDHENMFWYRQDPGLGLRLIYFSYDVKMKEKGDIPEGYSVSREKKERFSLILESASTNQTSMYLCASSRMTGASEKLFFGSGTQLSVL.